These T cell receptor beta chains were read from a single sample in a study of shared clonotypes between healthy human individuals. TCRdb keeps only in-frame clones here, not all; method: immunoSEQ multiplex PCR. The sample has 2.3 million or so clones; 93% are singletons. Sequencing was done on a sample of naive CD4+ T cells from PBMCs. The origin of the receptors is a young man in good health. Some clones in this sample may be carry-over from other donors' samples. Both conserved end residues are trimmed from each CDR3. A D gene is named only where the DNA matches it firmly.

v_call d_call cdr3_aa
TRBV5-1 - ASSPRTGYQETQY
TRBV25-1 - ASSDGVGNTIY
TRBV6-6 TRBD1 ASKGQRDDTEAF
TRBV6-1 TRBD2 ASSGRLSGRSTDTQY
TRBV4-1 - ASSQAAQPRY
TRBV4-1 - ASSQGRGNSPLH
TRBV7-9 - ASSSHLRNFDGELF
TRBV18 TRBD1 ASSPLRTGAGEKLF
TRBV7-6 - ASSRIPGTDAGYT
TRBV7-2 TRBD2 ASSLLAAPNEQF
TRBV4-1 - ASSPLSGGAPQETQY
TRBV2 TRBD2 ASGRLAALGEQY
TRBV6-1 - ASSDGLGTGKRPQH
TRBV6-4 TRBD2 ASSGLAGVGTDTQY
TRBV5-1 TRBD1 ASSLASDRGRRTEAF
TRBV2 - ASSDQGLGNTIY
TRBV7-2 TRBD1 ASSRYPTGTHTDTQY
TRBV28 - ASSDAGQSSYEQY
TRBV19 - ASSAVSYEQY
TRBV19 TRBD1 ASSKIPGQALQAKNIQY
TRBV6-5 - ASIPQGGQPQH
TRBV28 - ASSLGEYGYT
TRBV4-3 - ASSQQVDTGELF
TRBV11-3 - ASSLSVGETQY
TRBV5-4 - ASSWGRDRSTDTQY
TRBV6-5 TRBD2 ASSYGLAEISYEQY
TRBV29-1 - SGKQGADTQY
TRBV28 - ASAGTFSGNTIY
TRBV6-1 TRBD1 ASSWDRVGTEAF
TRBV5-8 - ASSTSGFPGQPQH
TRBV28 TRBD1 ASAWTGARNEQF
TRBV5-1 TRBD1 ASSLQGQGASGANVLT